What follows are 21 T cell receptor beta chains derived from one specimen sequenced in a study of blood T cell repertoires in COVID-19. Repertoires were generated with immunoSEQ multiplex PCR, while TCRdb's copy carries only in-frame clones and drops some. The table has some 410,000 clones, approximately 88% seen once. Sequenced material: PBMCs or T cells enriched from blood (not recorded which). Receptors originate from a woman younger than 45 with acute COVID-19.

The rearrangement joins TRBV11-2 to TRBJ1-1; D call uncertain. V gave up 1 base and J gave up 0 bases, with 6 bases separating them. Looked up from germline, CDR1 is SGHAT and CDR2 is FQNNGV. CDR3 length: 14 residues. The CDR3, as DNA: TGTGCCAGCAGCTTAGCTGGCTTGAACACTGAAGCTTTCTTT. Encoded protein: CASSLAGLNTEAFF.

This chain uses TRBV4-3 with TRBJ2-7, with 10 bases aligning to TRBD2. This CDR3 has 16 amino acids. Germline CDR1 LGHNA, CDR2 YSLEER. V trimming: 1 base; J trimming: 6 bases; junction bases outside the gene matches: 9. The CDR3, as DNA: TGCGCCAGCAGCCAAGGACAGACTAGCGGGCGGGGCGAGCAGTACTTC. It yields the protein CASSQGQTSGRGEQYF.

The chain has TRBV7-2 and TRBJ2-1, with TRBD2 matching over 11 bases. The V gene's germline CDR1 is SGHTA and CDR2 FQGNSA. The junction had 17 bases not matched to a gene; V was cut back by 4 bases and J by 9 bases. CDR3 length: 18 amino acids. CDR3 nucleotide sequence: TGTGCCAGCAGCTATAGCGGGGGGGAGCCTCGAATCCGTGGTGAGCAGTTCTTC. Protein: CASSYSGGEPRIRGEQFF.

The gene calls are TRBV30 and TRBJ2-5, with D perhaps matching TRBD1 (6 bases). V was clipped by 1 base and J by 0 bases, with 15 bases between them. This CDR3 region has 16 residues. Looked up from germline, CDR1 is GTSNPN and CDR2 is SVGIG (reference sequence). In DNA form, the CDR3 reads TGTGCCTGGAGTGGATCGAGCAGGGGTCACCAAGAGACCCAGTACTTC. This translates into CAWSGSSRGHQETQYF.

The chain has TRBV23-1 and TRBJ2-5, with 14 bases aligning to TRBD2. TRBV23-1 carries the ORF label, with uncertain function. There are 17 residues in the CDR3. Unmatched junction bases numbered 5, after V lost 0 bases and J lost 5 bases. The CDR3 coding sequence is TGCGCCAGCAGTCAATCTTCGGGGACTAGCGGGGGTGAGACCCAGTACTTC. It codes for CASSQSSGTSGGETQYF.

The CDR3, as DNA: TGTGCCAGCAGTCCCACCCGAGTTCGCGAGCAGTACTTC. Translated: CASSPTRVREQYF. The chain joins TRBV27 to TRBJ2-7; unclear D gene. The CDR3 runs to 13 residues. Trimming took 5 bases from V and 6 from J, leaving 14 bases between them. Germline V CDR1 and CDR2: MNHEY, SMNVEV (reference sequence).

This chain connects TRBV6-5 to TRBJ2-7; 7 positions agree with TRBD1. The CDR3 has 12 residues. Unmatched junction bases numbered 6, after V lost 6 bases and J lost 7 bases. Germline V gene sequence: CDR1 MNHEY, CDR2 SVGAGI. CDR3 sequence: CASRDTTGEQYF. CDR3 coding DNA: TGTGCCAGCAGGGACACGACAGGGGAGCAGTACTTC.

The gene calls are TRBV27 and TRBJ2-1; 9 bases line up with TRBD2. CDR3 size: 15 residues. Germline trimming cut 3 bases from V and 7 bases from J; bases unmatched to any gene: 7. CDR1 and CDR2 (germline): MNHEY, SMNVEV (reference sequence). The CDR3: CASSFGGGGLNEQFF. The CDR3 DNA reads as TGTGCCAGCAGTTTTGGCGGGGGGGGTCTGAATGAGCAGTTCTTC.

The chain has TRBV9 and TRBJ2-3, with 11 positions matching TRBD2. The V gene's germline CDR1 is SGDLS and CDR2 YYNGEE. The CDR3 spans 17 residues. J gave up 2 bases and V 4 bases, and 9 bases lay outside the gene matches. The CDR3 loop is CASSLQTSGGVTDTQYF. The CDR3 coding sequence is TGTGCCAGCAGCCTACAAACTAGCGGGGGAGTCACAGATACGCAGTATTTT.

V gene TRBV5-6 combines with J gene TRBJ1-1, with D maybe TRBD1 (6 bases). CDR1 is SGHDT and CDR2 is YYEEEE in the germline V gene. V shed 2 bases and J shed 1 base, with 9 bases lying between them. The CDR3 is 14 amino acids. The CDR3 DNA reads TGTGCCAGCAGCTTTCAGGGGCCGAACACTGAAGCTTTCTTT. Amino acid sequence: CASSFQGPNTEAFF.

CDR3 nucleotides: TGTGCCAGTAGTACTGTGTTTGGGGCAGGGGGCGAGCAGTACTTC. Translation gives CASSTVFGAGGEQYF. This chain links TRBV19 with TRBJ2-7, with 7 positions matching TRBD1. There are 15 residues in the CDR3. J was trimmed by 6 bases and V by 4 bases; bases with no gene match: 12. Germline CDR1 LNHDA, CDR2 SQIVND (reference sequence).

This chain uses TRBV5-1 with TRBJ2-7; perhaps TRBD1 as D (6 bases). Germline V gene sequence: CDR1 SGHRS, CDR2 YFSETQ. V was clipped by 4 bases and J by 2 bases, with 13 bases between them. There are 14 residues in the CDR3. The CDR3 bases are TGCGCCAGCAGCAAGGAAACAGGGACCTACGAGCAGTACTTC. It is translated as CASSKETGTYEQYF.

The V call is TRBV7-2, the J call TRBJ1-3, with D possibly TRBD1 on 6 matching bases. Trimming took 1 base from V and 7 from J, leaving 14 bases between them. The CDR3 length is 15 residues. CDR1 and CDR2 (germline): SGHTA, FQGNSA. In DNA, the CDR3 is TGTGCCAGCAGCTTAGGTGCAGGGGTGGGTAACACCATATATTTT. Protein product: CASSLGAGVGNTIYF.

The rearrangement links TRBV10-3 to TRBJ2-3, with D unclear. The CDR3 has 12 amino acids. The V gene lost 6 bases and the J gene lost 8 bases, with 12 bases spanning the gap. The germline V gene has CDR1 ENHRY and CDR2 SYGVKD. The CDR3 spells CAISPDRSTQYF. In DNA form, the CDR3 reads TGTGCCATCAGCCCTGATAGATCTACGCAGTATTTT.

The chain joins TRBV28 to TRBJ1-1, with a tentative D call TRBD1 (6 bases). CDR1 and CDR2 (germline): MDHEN, SYDVKM. The CDR3 is 17 amino acids. Trimming removed 3 bases from V and 1 base from J, with 18 bases in between. The CDR3 nucleotides are TGTGCCAGCAGTTTCGCAGGTTGGGGGCGCGGGAACACTGAAGCTTTCTTT. Translated: CASSFAGWGRGNTEAFF.

CDR3 sequence reads: CATSEGVGQSITNEQFF. In DNA, the CDR3 is TGTGCCACCAGTGAGGGGGTCGGACAGTCCATCACGAATGAGCAGTTCTTC. The rearrangement uses TRBV15 and TRBJ2-1; tentative D call: TRBD1 (6 bases). The CDR3 length is 17 residues. In germline, CDR1 is LNHNV, CDR2 YYDKDF (reference sequence). Trimming removed 6 bases at V and 7 bases at J, with 25 bases between.

This chain connects TRBV6-1 to TRBJ2-2; D unresolved. Trimming pared 8 bases from V and 0 bases from J, leaving 10 bases between. This CDR3 has 14 amino acids. Germline-derived CDR1 and CDR2 are MNHNS and SASEGT. The chain's CDR3 is CASVLGPNTGELFF. The CDR3 DNA is TGTGCCAGCGTTCTGGGCCCGAACACCGGGGAGCTGTTTTTT.

The rearrangement joins TRBV24-1 to TRBJ2-2, with D possibly matching TRBD1 (6 bases). Germline loops: CDR1 KGHDR, CDR2 SFDVKD. Trimming stripped 3 bases from V and 2 bases from J, with 12 bases between. This CDR3 is built from 16 residues. The CDR3 region has the DNA TGTGCCACCAGTGATAGACAGGAGACTAACACCGGGGAGCTGTTTTTT. This sequence encodes CATSDRQETNTGELFF.

In this sample, this clone turned up once. The chain carries TRBV7-2 and TRBJ2-5; TRBD2 matches at 7 bases. Trimming at V came to 3 bases and at J to 1 base, leaving 5 bases not matched to a gene. The CDR3 length is 15 residues. Germline V gene sequence: CDR1 SGHTA, CDR2 FQGNSA. Here the CDR3 reads CASSFEGTIQETQYF. CDR3 nucleotides: TGTGCCAGCAGCTTCGAGGGGACTATCCAAGAGACCCAGTACTTC. The full variable domain, completed using reference TRBV7-2 and TRBJ2-5, is GAGVSQSPSNKVTEKGKDVELRCDPISGHTALYWYRQSLGQGLEFLIYFQGNSAPDKSGLPSDRFSAERTGGSVSTLTIQRTQQEDSAVYLCASSFEGTIQETQYFGPGTRLLVL.

A single count supports this clone. V gene TRBV21-1 combines with J gene TRBJ1-5; the D call TRBD1 from the table was never checked on the DNA. TRBV21-1 is described as a pseudogene. This CDR3 is 14 amino acids long. The CDR3 DNA follows: TGTGCCAGCAGCAGGGGGCGAAGCAATCAGCCCCAGCATTTT. Translation gives CASSRGRSNQPQHF.

The V gene is TRBV6-2 or TRBV6-3, the J gene TRBJ2-7; 7 nucleotides match TRBD2. J gave up 4 bases and V 5 bases, and 8 bases lay outside the gene matches. Germline-derived CDR1 and CDR2 are MNHEY and SVGEGT. The CDR3 totals 14 residues. The CDR3 sequence: CASSHQRDWYEQYF. The CDR3 DNA reads as TGTGCCAGCAGTCACCAGCGGGATTGGTACGAGCAGTACTTC.